This is a list of T cell receptor beta chains from one sample in a study of shared clonotypes between healthy human individuals. The protocol was immunoSEQ multiplex PCR, while the TCRdb copy is restricted to in-frame clones and leaves out a portion. The table shows hundreds of thousands of clones, with about 95% occurring only once. The sample consisted of naive CD8+ T cells sorted from blood. The receptors originated from a woman under 40 in good health. CDR3s include the opening cysteine and the closing phenylalanine or tryptophan. Fields, in order: V gene, D gene, CDR3 length, clone size, J gene, CDR3 protein, CDR3 DNA. D genes are given only for firm matches. Part of the rows lack a size; the others show once, few, many or a class for expanded clones.

>TRBV10-3|NA|16|NA|TRBJ2-7
CAISESFRRSSYEQYF
TGTGCCATCAGTGAGTCTTTTCGGAGAAGCTCCTACGAGCAGTACTTC
>TRBV7-6|NA|15|NA|TRBJ1-5
CASSLGEGLRQPQHF
TGTGCCAGCAGCTTAGGTGAGGGGTTAAGGCAGCCCCAGCATTTT
>TRBV2|NA|13|NA|TRBJ1-2
CASSEDRAGGYTF
TGTGCCAGCAGTGAAGACAGGGCGGGAGGCTACACCTTC
>TRBV5-1|TRBD2|18|NA|TRBJ2-6
CASSIGLAGGRGANVLTF
TGCGCCAGCAGCATCGGACTAGCGGGAGGTCGTGGGGCCAACGTCCTGACTTTC
>TRBV7-9|NA|15|NA|TRBJ2-7
CASSSRLDASYEQYF
TGTGCCAGCAGCTCCCGCCTGGACGCCTCCTACGAGCAGTACTTC
>TRBV4-1|NA|15|NA|TRBJ1-2
CASSQDMMVNYGYTF
TGCGCCAGCAGCCAAGATATGATGGTTAACTATGGCTACACCTTC
>TRBV7-9|TRBD1|15|NA|TRBJ1-1
CASSPTAGGYTEAFF
TGTGCCAGCAGCCCCACCGCAGGGGGATATACTGAAGCTTTCTTT
>TRBV6-6|NA|12|NA|TRBJ2-5
CASGGTEETQYF
TGTGCCAGCGGAGGGACGGAAGAGACCCAGTACTTC
>TRBV7-6|NA|14|NA|TRBJ2-2
CASSWTTNTGELFF
TGTGCCAGCAGCTGGACCACGAACACCGGGGAGCTGTTTTTT
>TRBV13|NA|14|NA|TRBJ2-7
CASSLELRASGQYF
TGTGCCAGCAGCTTAGAACTCCGAGCCTCGGGGCAGTACTTC
>TRBV28|NA|14|NA|TRBJ1-2
CASSFYGEVSGYTF
TGTGCCAGCAGTTTTTATGGGGAAGTCAGTGGCTACACCTTC
>TRBV13|NA|15|NA|TRBJ1-2
CASSLSPGPNYGYTF
TGTGCCAGCAGCTTATCCCCGGGGCCCAACTATGGCTACACCTTC
>TRBV25-1|TRBD1|12|NA|TRBJ2-7
CASGDSRYEQYF
TGTGCCAGTGGGGACAGCCGATACGAGCAGTACTTC
>TRBV6-5|TRBD2|14|NA|TRBJ2-7
CASSFASGSYEQYF
TGTGCCAGCAGTTTTGCCAGCGGGAGCTACGAGCAGTACTTC
>TRBV6-1|NA|15|NA|TRBJ2-7
CASSEGLSSSYEQYF
TGTGCCAGCAGTGAAGGGTTGTCTAGCTCCTACGAGCAGTACTTC
>TRBV9|NA|14|NA|TRBJ1-5
CASSVDGVLQPQHF
TGTGCCAGCAGCGTAGATGGGGTTTTGCAGCCCCAGCATTTT
>TRBV28|TRBD2|16|NA|TRBJ2-1
CASSLNLAGADNEQFF
TGTGCCAGCAGTCTAAATTTAGCGGGAGCGGACAATGAGCAGTTCTTC
>TRBV28|NA|13|once|TRBJ1-5
CASLYRFNQPQHF
TGTGCCAGCCTCTACAGGTTCAATCAGCCCCAGCATTTT
>TRBV28|TRBD2|13|NA|TRBJ2-7
CASESGETYEQYF
TGTGCCAGCGAGAGCGGGGAAACCTACGAGCAGTACTTC
>TRBV13|TRBD1|15|NA|TRBJ2-1
CASSLQGAAYNEQFF
TGTGCCAGCAGCTTACAGGGGGCGGCCTACAATGAGCAGTTCTTC
>TRBV5-6|NA|15|NA|TRBJ1-5
CASSFRGVSNQPQHF
TGTGCCAGCAGCTTCCGAGGGGTTAGCAATCAGCCCCAGCATTTT
>TRBV11-2|NA|13|few|TRBJ1-1
CASSPGQGTEAFF
TGTGCCAGCAGCCCGGGGCAGGGGACTGAAGCTTTCTTT
>TRBV5-6|NA|16|NA|TRBJ2-7
CASSAMTALGSYEQYF
TGTGCCAGCAGCGCGATGACAGCCCTTGGCTCCTACGAGCAGTACTTC
>TRBV4-2|TRBD2|16|NA|TRBJ2-3
CASSQELAGETDTQYF
TGTGCCAGCAGCCAAGAACTAGCGGGGGAGACAGATACGCAGTATTTT
>TRBV28|NA|14|NA|TRBJ2-1
CASSLTSSYNEQFF
TGTGCCAGCAGTTTAACGAGCTCCTACAATGAGCAGTTCTTC
>TRBV10-2|NA|13|NA|TRBJ1-5
CASSVAVNQPQHF
TGCGCCAGCAGTGTTGCTGTTAATCAGCCCCAGCATTTT
>TRBV7-9|NA|13|NA|TRBJ2-7
CASSLSTRSEQYF
TGTGCCAGCAGCTTATCGACTAGGTCCGAGCAGTACTTC
>TRBV25-1|TRBD2|14|NA|TRBJ2-1
CASSWTGTSSEQFF
TGTGCCAGCAGTTGGACCGGGACTAGCAGTGAGCAGTTCTTC
>TRBV19|TRBD1|13|NA|TRBJ1-4
CASSSRGLTKLFF
TGTGCCAGTAGTTCCAGGGGGCTGACCAAACTGTTTTTT
>TRBV5-6|NA|12|NA|TRBJ1-1
CASSVGGPEAFF
TGTGCCAGCAGCGTAGGGGGGCCTGAAGCTTTCTTT
>TRBV7-9|NA|12|NA|TRBJ2-3
CASSLGLEAQYF
TGTGCCAGCAGCTTGGGACTGGAGGCGCAGTATTTT
>TRBV28|NA|15|NA|TRBJ1-5
CASSLGTSSGQPQHF
TGTGCCAGCAGTTTAGGGACGTCCAGCGGTCAGCCCCAGCATTTT
>TRBV9|NA|12|NA|TRBJ2-1
CASSPAYNEQFF
TGTGCCAGCAGCCCCGCATACAATGAGCAGTTCTTC
>TRBV27|TRBD2|18|NA|TRBJ2-1
CASSPPGLAGRVGNEQFF
TGTGCCAGCAGTCCCCCGGGACTAGCGGGACGAGTTGGGAATGAGCAGTTCTTC
>TRBV10-1|TRBD1|15|NA|TRBJ1-1
CASSESHRGGTEAFF
TGCGCCAGCAGTGAGTCGCACAGGGGCGGAACTGAAGCTTTCTTT
>TRBV28|NA|14|NA|TRBJ2-7
CASSFAPDSYEQYF
TGTGCCAGCAGTTTCGCGCCCGACTCCTACGAGCAGTACTTC
>TRBV7-9|NA|15|once|TRBJ2-2
CASSLRQGETGELFF
TGTGCCAGCAGCTTACGTCAAGGGGAGACCGGGGAGCTGTTTTTT
>TRBV20-1|NA|11|NA|TRBJ2-7
CSAGGGHEQYF
TGCAGTGCTGGGGGGGGGCACGAGCAGTACTTC
>TRBV28|NA|15|NA|TRBJ2-1
CASSFGAGRSDEQFF
TGTGCCAGCAGTTTCGGGGCAGGGAGGAGCGATGAGCAGTTCTTC
>TRBV29-1|NA|11|NA|TRBJ2-1
CSVVMTTEQFF
TGCAGCGTTGTTATGACCACTGAGCAGTTCTTC
>TRBV15|NA|19|NA|TRBJ1-5
CATSRDLGDIGDSNQPQHF
TGTGCCACCAGCAGAGATCTTGGAGACATAGGAGACAGCAATCAGCCCCAGCATTTT
>TRBV27|NA|15|NA|TRBJ1-1
CASSYRAEMNTEAFF
TGTGCCAGCAGTTACAGGGCTGAGATGAACACTGAAGCTTTCTTT
>TRBV5-1|NA|16|NA|TRBJ2-2
CASSDNRELNTGELFF
TGCGCCAGCAGCGACAACAGGGAATTAAACACCGGGGAGCTGTTTTTT
>TRBV12-2|NA|16|NA|TRBJ2-7
CASRLDGGTESYEQYF
TGTGCAAGTCGCTTAGACGGTGGGACGGAGTCTTACGAGCAGTACTTC
>TRBV27|NA|13|NA|TRBJ1-1
CASQRRGNTEAFF
TGTGCCAGCCAAAGGAGGGGGAACACTGAAGCTTTCTTT
>TRBV19|NA|13|NA|TRBJ1-5
CASHAPGGQPQHF
TGTGCCAGCCACGCCCCGGGTGGGCAGCCCCAGCATTTT
>TRBV28|TRBD1|14|NA|TRBJ2-3
CASSDRAGTDTQYF
TGTGCCAGCAGCGACAGGGCGGGCACAGATACGCAGTATTTT
>TRBV27|TRBD1|15|NA|TRBJ1-2
CASSLSRTGNYGYTF
TGTGCCAGCAGTTTATCGAGGACAGGGAACTATGGCTACACCTTC
>TRBV2|NA|17|once|TRBJ2-2
CASSYEKGQPSTGELFF
TGTGCCAGCAGCTACGAGAAGGGACAACCTTCCACCGGGGAGCTGTTTTTT
>TRBV27|TRBD1|15|once|TRBJ2-1
CASSFGQGGTNEQFF
TGTGCCAGCAGTTTCGGACAGGGGGGCACCAATGAGCAGTTCTTC
>TRBV27|TRBD1|15|NA|TRBJ1-5
CASSPGQGKVQPQHF
TGTGCCAGCAGTCCGGGACAGGGGAAGGTTCAGCCCCAGCATTTT
>TRBV29-1|TRBD1|13|NA|TRBJ2-7
CSVETGQGYEQYF
TGCAGCGTTGAGACGGGACAGGGCTACGAGCAGTACTTC
>TRBV9|NA|15|NA|TRBJ2-3
CASSLGTVSTDTQYF
TGTGCCAGCAGCCTGGGGACTGTCTCCACAGATACGCAGTATTTT
>TRBV4-1|NA|17|NA|TRBJ2-7
CASSQEGVGREIYEQYF
TGCGCCAGCAGCCAAGAAGGGGTGGGACGCGAGATCTACGAGCAGTACTTC
>TRBV7-9|NA|13|NA|TRBJ2-1
CASTLGERNEQFF
TGTGCCAGCACCCTGGGCGAGAGGAATGAGCAGTTCTTC